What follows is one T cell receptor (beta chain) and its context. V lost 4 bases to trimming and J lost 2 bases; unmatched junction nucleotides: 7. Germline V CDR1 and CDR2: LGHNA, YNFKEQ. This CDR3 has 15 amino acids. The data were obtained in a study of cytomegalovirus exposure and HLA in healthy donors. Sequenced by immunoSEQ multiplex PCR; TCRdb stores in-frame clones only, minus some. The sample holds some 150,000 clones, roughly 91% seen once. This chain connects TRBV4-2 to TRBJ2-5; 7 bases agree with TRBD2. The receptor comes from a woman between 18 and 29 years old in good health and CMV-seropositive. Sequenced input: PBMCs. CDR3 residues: CASSPSGDRQETQYF. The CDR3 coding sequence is TGTGCCAGCAGCCCAAGCGGGGATCGTCAAGAGACCCAGTACTTC.